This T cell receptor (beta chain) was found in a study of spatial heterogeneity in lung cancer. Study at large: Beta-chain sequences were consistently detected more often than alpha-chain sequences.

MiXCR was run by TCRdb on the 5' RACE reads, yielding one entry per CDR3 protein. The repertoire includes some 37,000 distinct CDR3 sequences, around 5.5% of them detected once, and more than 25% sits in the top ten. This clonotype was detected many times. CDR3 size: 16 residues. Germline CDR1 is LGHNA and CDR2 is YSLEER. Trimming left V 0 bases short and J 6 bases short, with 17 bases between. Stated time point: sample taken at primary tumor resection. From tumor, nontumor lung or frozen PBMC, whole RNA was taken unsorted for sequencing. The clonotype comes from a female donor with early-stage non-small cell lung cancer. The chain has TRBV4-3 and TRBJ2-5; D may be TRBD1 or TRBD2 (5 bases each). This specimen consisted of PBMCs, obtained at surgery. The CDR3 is CASSQEYGAGPKTQYF. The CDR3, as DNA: TGCGCCAGCAGCCAAGAGTACGGGGCAGGACCCAAGACCCAGTACTTC.